This T cell receptor beta chain was identified during a study of blood T cell repertoires in COVID-19. Study-level background: Acute-phase and convalescent COVID-19 samples originated in the United States, Italy and Spain. T cells, B-cell-depleted T cells, or PBMCs provided the cDNA or gDNA that served as material.

Trimming removed 3 bases at V and 3 bases at J, with 15 bases between. CDR1 is MDHEN, CDR2 SYDVKM, per germline. CDR3 length: 16 amino acids. As handled by the study authors: For nucleated cells, counts were estimated from reference gene primer amplification. Using immunoSEQ multiplex PCR, the repertoire was profiled, and TCRdb retains in-frame clones only, with some absent. The DNA gave D and trimming, while V, J and clone size come from that table. The table records 70,000 to 80,000 clones, over 80% of them present only once. Sample: peripheral blood. The chain couples TRBV28 to TRBJ2-4, with D possibly matching TRBD2 (6 bases). The sequence was collected from an elderly woman with acute or convalescent COVID-19. CDR3 sequence reads: CASSFIGGIGKNIQYF. CDR3 DNA sequence: TGTGCCAGCAGTTTTATCGGCGGGATAGGCAAAAACATTCAGTACTTC.